This T cell receptor (beta chain) appears in the sequencing data of a study of naive and memory T cell subsets. Study-wide results and limits: Findings for naive and memory subsets could not be checked against ground truth. The power law exponent of TCR abundance differed between naive and memory cells. Gini index rose across naive, CM, EM and EMRA in CD4 and CD8.

V trimming: 1 base; J trimming: 2 bases; junction bases outside the gene matches: 10. CDR1 DFQATT and CDR2 SNEGSKA come from the germline V gene (reference sequence). The CDR3 length is 18 residues. This clonotype occurred a few times. Its matching antigen is unknown. Both TRBC1 and TRBC2 were covered by a beta constant-region primer of two equimolar oligonucleotides. MiXCR was run by TCRdb on the UMI-ligation and nested PCR reads, yielding one entry per CDR3 protein. This sample has about 85,000 distinct CDR3 sequences, with about an eighth found just once. The origin of this receptor is a human donor in good health. The chain uses TRBV20-1 and TRBJ2-7, with 14 bases that match TRBD2. The material sequenced was central memory CD4+ T cells from blood. The CDR3 reads CSARVRSGLAGGTYEQYF. The CDR3 region has the DNA TGCAGTGCTAGAGTAAGGAGCGGACTAGCGGGAGGAACCTACGAGCAGTACTTC.